This T cell receptor (beta chain) was observed in a study of T cells in Graves' hyperthyroidism and ophthalmopathy. Broader study findings: Among thyroid clonotypes expanded above 0.001, most also appeared in blood.

Authors of the study amplified TCR beta CDR3 regions from RNA transcripts. RT-PCR in the first round (using the HTBI primer set) targeted the TCR CDR3. TCRdb independently ran MiXCR on the multiplex PCR reads; one entry per CDR3 protein. The sample includes approximately 630,000 distinct CDR3 sequences, about 17% seen only once; the top ten take 3.5% to 4%. V was pared by 5 bases and J by 8 bases, with 17 bases between. The CDR3 consists of 14 residues. This clonotype has a count of ten or more. Antigen: not known. Input material: blood. J is TRBJ2-3 and V is TRBV12-3 or TRBV12-4; D might be TRBD1 (5 bases). The TCR originated in a woman aged 25 to 45 with Graves' hyperthyroidism. The CDR3 sequence is CASSDKSLQGTQYF. For the CDR3, the DNA is TGTGCCAGCAGTGATAAATCTCTTCAGGGTACGCAGTATTTT.